This T cell receptor (beta chain) was captured in a study of T cell repertoires in cytomegalovirus infection. As for the study in general: CMV epitopes in the study were HLA-C-restricted (recently identified) and HLA-B-restricted (well studied). TCR beta signatures that were public indicated CMV infection and matching HLA type.

The germline V and J ends were trimmed by 4 bases and 8 bases, with 15 bases remaining between them. This CDR3 is 14 amino acids long. From germline, CDR1 is SEHNR and CDR2 FQNEAQ (reference sequence). This clonotype was seen a handful of times. What it binds is not known. The study's findings and limits: Cumulative frequency of public TCR beta families picked out carriers of CMV plus the relevant HLA. HLA-C-restricted CMV clonotypes gave the most frequent clonotype in two of eight donors.

A single record per CDR3 protein comes from TCRdb applying MiXCR to the reads. Seen here are approximately 600,000 distinct CDR3 sequences, roughly 43% observed once, and the top ten hold about half. Sequenced material: cultured PBMCs, taken from culture after CMV antigen stimulation. V is TRBV7-9 and J is TRBJ2-1, with D possibly being TRBD2 (5 bases). The origin of this receptor is a human donor in good health (CMV status not recorded). Some clones in this sample may be carry-over from other donors' samples. This chain's CDR3 is CASSSPSTRDEQFF. DNA of the CDR3: TGTGCCAGCAGCTCGCCTAGCACGCGGGATGAGCAGTTCTTC. The variable domain in full, completed from reference TRBV7-9 and TRBJ2-1, reads DTGVSQNPRHKITKRGQNVTFRCDPISEHNRLYWYRQTLGQGPEFLTYFQNEAQLEKSRLLSDRFSAERPKGSFSTLEIQRTEQGDSAMYLCASSSPSTRDEQFFGPGTRLTVL.